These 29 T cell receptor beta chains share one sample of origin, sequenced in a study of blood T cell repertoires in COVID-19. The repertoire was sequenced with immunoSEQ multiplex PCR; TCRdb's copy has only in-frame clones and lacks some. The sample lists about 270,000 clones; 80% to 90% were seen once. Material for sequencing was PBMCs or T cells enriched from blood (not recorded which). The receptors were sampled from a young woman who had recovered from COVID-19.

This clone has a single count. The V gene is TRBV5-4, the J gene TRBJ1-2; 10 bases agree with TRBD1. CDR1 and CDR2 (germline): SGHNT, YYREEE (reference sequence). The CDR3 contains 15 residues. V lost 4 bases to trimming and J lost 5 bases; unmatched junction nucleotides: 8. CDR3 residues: CASSQGQGGFYGYTF. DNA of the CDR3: TGTGCCAGCAGCCAAGGACAGGGGGGATTTTATGGCTACACCTTC.

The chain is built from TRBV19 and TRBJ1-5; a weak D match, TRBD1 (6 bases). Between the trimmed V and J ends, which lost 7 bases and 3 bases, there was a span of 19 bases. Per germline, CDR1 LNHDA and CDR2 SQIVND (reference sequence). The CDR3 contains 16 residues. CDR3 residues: CASTHFRTADNQPQHF. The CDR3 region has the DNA TGTGCCAGTACCCATTTTCGGACAGCCGACAATCAGCCCCAGCATTTT.

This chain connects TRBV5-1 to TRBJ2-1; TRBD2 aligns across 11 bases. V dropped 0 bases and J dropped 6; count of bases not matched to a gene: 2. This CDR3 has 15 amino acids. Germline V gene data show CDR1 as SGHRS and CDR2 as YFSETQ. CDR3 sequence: CASSLVSGGANEQFF. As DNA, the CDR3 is TGCGCCAGCAGCTTGGTTAGCGGGGGGGCCAATGAGCAGTTCTTC.

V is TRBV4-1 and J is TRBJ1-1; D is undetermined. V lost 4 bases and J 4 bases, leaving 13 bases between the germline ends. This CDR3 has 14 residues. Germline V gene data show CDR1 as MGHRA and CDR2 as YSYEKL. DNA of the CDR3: TGCGCCAGCAGCCGAGTTACCAAGTCCACTGAAGCTTTCTTT. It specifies CASSRVTKSTEAFF.

The chain's CDR3 is CASSSFSGGAYGQFF. As DNA, the CDR3 is TGTGCCAGCAGCTCTTTTAGCGGGGGGGCCTATGGGCAGTTCTTC. The chain combines TRBV7-9 with TRBJ2-1, with TRBD2 matching 11 bases. Unmatched junction bases numbered 11, after V lost 4 bases and J lost 12 bases. CDR1 SEHNR and CDR2 FQNEAQ come from the germline V gene (reference sequence). CDR3 size: 15 residues.

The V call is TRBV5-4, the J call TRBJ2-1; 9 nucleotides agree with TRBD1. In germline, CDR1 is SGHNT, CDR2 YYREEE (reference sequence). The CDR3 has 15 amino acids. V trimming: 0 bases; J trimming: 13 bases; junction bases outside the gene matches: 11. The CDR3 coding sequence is TGTGCCAGCAGCTTGGCCGGGGACAGGGCCCTTGAACAGTTCTTC. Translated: CASSLAGDRALEQFF.

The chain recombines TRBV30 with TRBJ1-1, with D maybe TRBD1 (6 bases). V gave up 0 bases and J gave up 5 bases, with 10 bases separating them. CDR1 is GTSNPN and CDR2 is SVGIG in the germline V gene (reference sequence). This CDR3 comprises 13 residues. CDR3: CAWSVRTETEAFF. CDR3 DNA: TGTGCCTGGAGTGTACGGACAGAAACTGAAGCTTTCTTT. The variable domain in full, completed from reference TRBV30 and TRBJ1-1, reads SQTIHQWPATLVQPVGSPLSLECTVEGTSNPNLYWYRQAAGRGLQLLFYSVGIGQISSEVPQNLSASRPQDRQFILSSKKLLLSDSGFYLCAWSVRTETEAFFGQGTRLTVV.

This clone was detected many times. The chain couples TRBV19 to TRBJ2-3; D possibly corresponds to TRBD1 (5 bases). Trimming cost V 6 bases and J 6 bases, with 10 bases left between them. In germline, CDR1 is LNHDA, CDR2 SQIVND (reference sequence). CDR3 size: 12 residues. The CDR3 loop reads CASRQSGDTQYF. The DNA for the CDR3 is TGTGCCAGTAGGCAGTCAGGGGATACGCAGTATTTT.

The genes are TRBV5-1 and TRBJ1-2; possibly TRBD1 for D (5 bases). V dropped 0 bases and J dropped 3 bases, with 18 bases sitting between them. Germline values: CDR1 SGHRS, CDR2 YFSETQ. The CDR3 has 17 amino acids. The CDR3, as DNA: TGCGCCAGCAGCTTGGCTTTGAACACCGGGGGGGACTATGGCTACACCTTC. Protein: CASSLALNTGGDYGYTF.

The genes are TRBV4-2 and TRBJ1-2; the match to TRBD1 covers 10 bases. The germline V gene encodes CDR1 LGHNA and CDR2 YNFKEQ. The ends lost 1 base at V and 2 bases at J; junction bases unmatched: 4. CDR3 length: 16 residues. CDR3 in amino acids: CASSQGTGGRNYGYTF. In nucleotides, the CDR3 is TGTGCCAGCAGCCAAGGGACAGGGGGGAGAAACTATGGCTACACCTTC.

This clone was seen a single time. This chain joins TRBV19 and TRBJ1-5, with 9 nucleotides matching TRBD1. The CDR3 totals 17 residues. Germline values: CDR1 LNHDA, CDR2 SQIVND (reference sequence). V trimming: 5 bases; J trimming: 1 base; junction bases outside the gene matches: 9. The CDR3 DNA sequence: TGTGCCAGTAGTCTAGGGACAGGGATTAAGAGCAATCAGCCCCAGCATTTT. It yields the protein CASSLGTGIKSNQPQHF.

The CDR3 sequence is CASTWTANTEAFF. The CDR3 DNA reads as TGTGCCAGCACCTGGACAGCTAACACTGAAGCTTTCTTT. V gene TRBV12-3 or TRBV12-4 combines with J gene TRBJ1-1; perhaps TRBD1 as D (6 bases). The V end lost 7 bases, the J end lost 2 bases, and 11 bases lay between the germline ends. This CDR3 has 13 amino acids.

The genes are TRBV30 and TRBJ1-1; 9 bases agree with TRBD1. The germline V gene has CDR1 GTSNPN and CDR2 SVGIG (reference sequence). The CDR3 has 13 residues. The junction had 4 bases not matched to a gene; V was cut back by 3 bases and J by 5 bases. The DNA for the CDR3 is TGTGCCTGGAGGACAGGGGGAGGGACTGAAGCTTTCTTT. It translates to CAWRTGGGTEAFF.

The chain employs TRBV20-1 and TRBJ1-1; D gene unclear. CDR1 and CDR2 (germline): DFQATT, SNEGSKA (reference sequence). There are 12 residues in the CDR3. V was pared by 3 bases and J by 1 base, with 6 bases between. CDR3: CSASPGNTEAFF. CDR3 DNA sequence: TGCAGTGCTAGTCCGGGGAACACTGAAGCTTTCTTT.

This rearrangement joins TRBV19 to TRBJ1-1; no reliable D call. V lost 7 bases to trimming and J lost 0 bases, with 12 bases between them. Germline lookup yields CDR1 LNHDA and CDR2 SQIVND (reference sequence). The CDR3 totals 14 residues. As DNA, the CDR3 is TGTGCCAGTACGGAACAGACCATGAACACTGAAGCTTTCTTT. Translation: CASTEQTMNTEAFF.

DNA of the CDR3: TGTGCCAGCAGCTTGGACCGGGGGGGATACGAGCAGTACTTC. Protein sequence: CASSLDRGGYEQYF. The chain carries TRBV5-4 and TRBJ2-7, with 8 bases that match TRBD2. This CDR3 contains 14 residues. Unmatched junction bases numbered 3, after V lost 0 bases and J lost 4 bases. Germline V gives CDR1 SGHNT, CDR2 YYREEE (reference sequence).

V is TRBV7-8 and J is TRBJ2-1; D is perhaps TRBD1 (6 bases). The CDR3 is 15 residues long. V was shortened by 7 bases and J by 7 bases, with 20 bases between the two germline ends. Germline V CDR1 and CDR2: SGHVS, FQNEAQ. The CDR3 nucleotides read TGTGCCAGCACCTCGCTGGGGGCGGTAGTTAATGAGCAGTTCTTC. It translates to CASTSLGAVVNEQFF.

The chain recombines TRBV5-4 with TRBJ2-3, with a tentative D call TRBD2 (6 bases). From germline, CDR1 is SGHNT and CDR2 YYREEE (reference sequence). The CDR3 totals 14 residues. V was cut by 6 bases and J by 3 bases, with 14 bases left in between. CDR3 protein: CASTPHAGTDTQYF. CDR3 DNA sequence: TGTGCCAGCACCCCTCACGCGGGGACAGATACGCAGTATTTT. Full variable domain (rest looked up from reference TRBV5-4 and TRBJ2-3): ETGVTQSPTHLIKTRGQQVTLRCSSQSGHNTVSWYQQALGQGPQFIFQYYREEENGRGNFPPRFSGLQFPNYSSELNVNALELDDSALYLCASTPHAGTDTQYFGPGTRLTVL.

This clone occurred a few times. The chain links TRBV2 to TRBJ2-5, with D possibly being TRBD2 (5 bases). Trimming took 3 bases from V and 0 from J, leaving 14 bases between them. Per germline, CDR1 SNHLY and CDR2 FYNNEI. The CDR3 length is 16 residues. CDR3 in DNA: TGTGCCAGCAGTGATAGGCAGCGGCTGTACCAAGAGACCCAGTACTTC. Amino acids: CASSDRQRLYQETQYF.

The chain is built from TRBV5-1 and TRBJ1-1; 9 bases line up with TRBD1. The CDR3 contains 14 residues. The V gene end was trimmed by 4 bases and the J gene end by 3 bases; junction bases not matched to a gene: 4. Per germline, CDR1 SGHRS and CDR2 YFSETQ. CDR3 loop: CASSADRGDTEAFF. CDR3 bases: TGCGCCAGCAGCGCCGACAGGGGGGACACTGAAGCTTTCTTT.

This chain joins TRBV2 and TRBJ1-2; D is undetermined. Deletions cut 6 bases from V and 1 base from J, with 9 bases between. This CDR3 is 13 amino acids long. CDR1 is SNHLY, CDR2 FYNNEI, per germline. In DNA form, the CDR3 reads TGTGCCAGCAGCGACGGACTTAACTATGGCTACACCTTC. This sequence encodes CASSDGLNYGYTF.

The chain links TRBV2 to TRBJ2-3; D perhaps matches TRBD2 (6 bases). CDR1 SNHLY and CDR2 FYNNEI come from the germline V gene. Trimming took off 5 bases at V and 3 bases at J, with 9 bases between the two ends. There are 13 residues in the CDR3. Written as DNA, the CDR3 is TGTGCCAGCAGTCGGGAGTCGACAGATACGCAGTATTTT. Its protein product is CASSRESTDTQYF.

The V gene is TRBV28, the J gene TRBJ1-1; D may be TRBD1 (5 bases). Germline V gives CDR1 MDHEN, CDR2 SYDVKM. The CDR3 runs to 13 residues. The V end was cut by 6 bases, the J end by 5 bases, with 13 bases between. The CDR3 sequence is CASREPGLTEAFF. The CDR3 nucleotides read TGTGCCAGCAGAGAACCAGGGTTGACTGAAGCTTTCTTT.

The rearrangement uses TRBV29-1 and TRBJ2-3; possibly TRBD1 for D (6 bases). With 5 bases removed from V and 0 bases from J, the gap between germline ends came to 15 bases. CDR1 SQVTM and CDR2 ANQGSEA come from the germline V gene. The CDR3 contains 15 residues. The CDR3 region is CSVTHRATSTDTQYF. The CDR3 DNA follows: TGCAGCGTTACCCACAGGGCAACTAGCACAGATACGCAGTATTTT.

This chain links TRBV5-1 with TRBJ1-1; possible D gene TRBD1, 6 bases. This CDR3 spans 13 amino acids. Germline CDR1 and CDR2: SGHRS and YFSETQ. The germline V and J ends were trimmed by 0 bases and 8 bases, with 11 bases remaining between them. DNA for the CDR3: TGCGCCAGCAGCTTGGCAGGGGAGGGGGAAGCTTTCTTT. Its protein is CASSLAGEGEAFF. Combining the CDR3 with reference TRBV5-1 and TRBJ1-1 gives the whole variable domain KAGVTQTPRYLIKTRGQQVTLSCSPISGHRSVSWYQQTPGQGLQFLFEYFSETQRNKGNFPGRFSGRQFSNSRSEMNVSTLELGDSALYLCASSLAGEGEAFFGQGTRLTVV.

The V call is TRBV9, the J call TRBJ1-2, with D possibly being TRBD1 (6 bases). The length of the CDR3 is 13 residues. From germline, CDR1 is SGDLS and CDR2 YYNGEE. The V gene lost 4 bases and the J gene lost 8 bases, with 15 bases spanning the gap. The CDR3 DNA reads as TGTGCCAGCAGCTCCGAGGGGGTCGGAGGCTACACCTTC. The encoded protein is CASSSEGVGGYTF. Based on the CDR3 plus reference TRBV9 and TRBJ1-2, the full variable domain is DSGVTQTPKHLITATGQRVTLRCSPRSGDLSVYWYQQSLDQGLQFLIQYYNGEERAKGNILERFSAQQFPDLHSELNLSSLELGDSALYFCASSSEGVGGYTFGSGTRLTVV.

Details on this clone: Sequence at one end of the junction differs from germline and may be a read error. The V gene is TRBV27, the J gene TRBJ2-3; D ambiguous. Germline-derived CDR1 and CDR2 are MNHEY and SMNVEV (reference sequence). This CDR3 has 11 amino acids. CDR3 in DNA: TGTGCCAGCCGTTTCGCTAATACGCAGTATTTT. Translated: CASRFANTQYF.

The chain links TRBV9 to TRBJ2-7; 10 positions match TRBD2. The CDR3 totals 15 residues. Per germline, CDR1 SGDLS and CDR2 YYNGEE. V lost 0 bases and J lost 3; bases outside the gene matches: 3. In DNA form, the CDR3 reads TGTGCCAGCAGCGTAGGGCTAGCGGGGGACTACGAGCAGTACTTC. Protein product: CASSVGLAGDYEQYF.

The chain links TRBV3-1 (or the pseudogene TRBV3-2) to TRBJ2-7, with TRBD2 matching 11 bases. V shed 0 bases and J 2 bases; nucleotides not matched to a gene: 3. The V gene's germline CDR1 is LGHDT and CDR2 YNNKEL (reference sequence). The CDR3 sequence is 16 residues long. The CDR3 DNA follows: TGTGCCAGCAGCCAAGATTTACTAGCGGGGGCCTACGAGCAGTACTTC. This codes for CASSQDLLAGAYEQYF.